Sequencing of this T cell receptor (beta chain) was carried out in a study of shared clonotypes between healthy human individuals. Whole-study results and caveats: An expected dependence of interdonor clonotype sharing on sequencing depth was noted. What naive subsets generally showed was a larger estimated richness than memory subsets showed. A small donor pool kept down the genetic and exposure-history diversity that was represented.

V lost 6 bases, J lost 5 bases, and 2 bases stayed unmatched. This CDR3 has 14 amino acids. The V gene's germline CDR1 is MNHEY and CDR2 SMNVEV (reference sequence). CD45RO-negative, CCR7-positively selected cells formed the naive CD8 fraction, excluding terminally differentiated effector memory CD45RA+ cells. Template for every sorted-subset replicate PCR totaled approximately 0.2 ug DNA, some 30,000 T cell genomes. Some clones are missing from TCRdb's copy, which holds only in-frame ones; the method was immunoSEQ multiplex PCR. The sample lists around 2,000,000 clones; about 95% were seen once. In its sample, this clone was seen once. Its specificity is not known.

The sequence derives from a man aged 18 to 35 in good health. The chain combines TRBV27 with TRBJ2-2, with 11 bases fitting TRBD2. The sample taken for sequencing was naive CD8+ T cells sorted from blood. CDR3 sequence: CASRGLAATGELFF. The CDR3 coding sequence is TGTGCCAGCAGGGGACTAGCGGCTACCGGGGAGCTGTTTTTT.